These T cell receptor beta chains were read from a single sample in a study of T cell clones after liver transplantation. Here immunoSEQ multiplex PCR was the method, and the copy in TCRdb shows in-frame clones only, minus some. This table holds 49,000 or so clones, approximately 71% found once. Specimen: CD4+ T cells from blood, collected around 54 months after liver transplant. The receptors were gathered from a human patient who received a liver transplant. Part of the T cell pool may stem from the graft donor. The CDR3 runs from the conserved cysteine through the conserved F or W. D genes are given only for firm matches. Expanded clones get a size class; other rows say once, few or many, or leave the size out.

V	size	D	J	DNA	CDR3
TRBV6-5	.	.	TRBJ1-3	TGTGCCAGCAGTTACGACCACGGCAGCTCTGGAAACACCATATATTTT	CASSYDHGSSGNTIYF
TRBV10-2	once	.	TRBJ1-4	TGCGCCAGCAGTGGATTTGACGGTGAAAAACTGTTTTTT	CASSGFDGEKLFF
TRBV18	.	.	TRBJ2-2	TGTGCCAGCTCATCGGAAATCACCGGGGAGCTGTTTTTT	CASSSEITGELFF
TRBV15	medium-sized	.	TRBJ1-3	TGTGCCACCAGCTCACTCAGGGCTGGAAACACCATATATTTT	CATSSLRAGNTIYF
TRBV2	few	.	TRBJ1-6	TGTGCCAGCAGTGAGGGTAGAAATTCACCCCTCCACTTT	CASSEGRNSPLHF
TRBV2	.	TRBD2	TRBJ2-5	TGTGCCAGCAGCTGGGGGGGGAGGGAGACCCAGTACTTC	CASSWGGRETQYF
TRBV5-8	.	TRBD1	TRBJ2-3	TGTGCCAGCAGCTTGGGACAGGGGATAAACACAGATACGCAGTATTTT	CASSLGQGINTDTQYF
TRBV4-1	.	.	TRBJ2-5	TGCGCCAGCAGCCAATGGCGGGGAGAGACCCAGTACTTC	CASSQWRGETQYF
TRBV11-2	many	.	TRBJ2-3	TGTGCCAGCAGCTTTTTGGGTCCCACAGATACGCAGTATTTT	CASSFLGPTDTQYF
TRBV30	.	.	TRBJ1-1	TGTGCCTGGAGTAATGTACACCAAAACACTGAAGCTTTCTTT	CAWSNVHQNTEAFF
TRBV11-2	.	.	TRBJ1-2	TGTGCCAGCACCACCTTGAAGAGCGGGTCCTCGGAAGGCTACACCTTC	CASTTLKSGSSEGYTF
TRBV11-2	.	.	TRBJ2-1	TGTGCCAGCAGCCCTAGGGTCGGGGGAACCCCCGGTTACAATGAGCAGTTCTTC	CASSPRVGGTPGYNEQFF
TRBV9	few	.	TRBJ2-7	TGTGCCAGCAGCGTAGATGGTAGATCCTACGAGCAGTACTTC	CASSVDGRSYEQYF
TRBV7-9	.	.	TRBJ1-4	TGTGCCAGCAGCTTGGGAGTGGGGAGTCCAAATGAAAAACTGTTTTTT	CASSLGVGSPNEKLFF
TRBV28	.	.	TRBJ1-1	TGTGCCAGCAGTCGGGCTGGGGCGACGAACACTGAAGCTTTCTTT	CASSRAGATNTEAFF
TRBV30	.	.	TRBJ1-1	TGTGCCTCGACAATTTCGGGCAGACTGAACACTGAAGCTTTCTTT	CASTISGRLNTEAFF
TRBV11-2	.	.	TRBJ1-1	TGTGCCAGCAGCCCCATGGGAGGGGCCACTGAAGCTTTCTTT	CASSPMGGATEAFF
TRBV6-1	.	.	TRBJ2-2	TGTGCCAGCAGTGAAAGGGGGGGGCGGACCGGGGAGCTGTTTTTT	CASSERGGRTGELFF
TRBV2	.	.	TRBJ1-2	TGTGCCAGCGCGCAAATTCTCAACTATGGCTACACCTTC	CASAQILNYGYTF
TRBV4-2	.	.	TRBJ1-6	TGTGCCAGCAGCCAAGAGGCAGGGAATAATTCACCCCTCCACTTT	CASSQEAGNNSPLHF
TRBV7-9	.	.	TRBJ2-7	TGTGCCAGCAGCTTAATGGGGGGCTCCTACGAGCAGTACTTC	CASSLMGGSYEQYF
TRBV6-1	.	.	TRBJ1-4	TGTGCCAGCAGTGAACCGGGCAGGGTTCATGAAAAACTGTTTTTT	CASSEPGRVHEKLFF
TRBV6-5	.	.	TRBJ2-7	TGTGCCAGCAGTTTCCAACAGGGTTCCGAGCAGTACTTC	CASSFQQGSEQYF
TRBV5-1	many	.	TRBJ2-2	TGCGCCAGCAGCTTGAGCGTGGACACCGGGGAGCTGTTTTTT	CASSLSVDTGELFF
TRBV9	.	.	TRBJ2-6	TGTGCCAGCAGCGGCCCGAGCGCTGGGGCCAACGTCCTGACTTTC	CASSGPSAGANVLTF
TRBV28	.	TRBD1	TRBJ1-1	TGTGCCAGCAGTGCGGACAGGGCGAACACTGAAGCTTTCTTT	CASSADRANTEAFF
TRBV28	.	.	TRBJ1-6	TGTGCCAGCAGTTTTCCCGGACTTAATTCACCCCTCCACTTT	CASSFPGLNSPLHF
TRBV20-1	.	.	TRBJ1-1	TGCAGTGCTAGAGATCAATTACCAGCTTTCTTT	CSARDQLPAFF
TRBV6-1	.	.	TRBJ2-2	TGTGCCAGCAGTGAGCGGAGGACGGTGGGCACCGGGGAGCTGTTTTTT	CASSERRTVGTGELFF
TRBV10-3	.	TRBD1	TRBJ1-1	TGTGCCATCAGCCAGGGGGCTGAAACTGAAGCTTTCTTT	CAISQGAETEAFF
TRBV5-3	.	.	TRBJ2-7	TGTGCCAGAAGCTTAAGCCCCGCGGGGCTCTACGAGCAGTACTTC	CARSLSPAGLYEQYF
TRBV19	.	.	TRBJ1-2	TGTGCCAGTAGTATAGTAGGGCTCGGCTACACCTTC	CASSIVGLGYTF
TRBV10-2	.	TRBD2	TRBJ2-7	TGCGCCAGCAGTGAAATTCGACTAGCCAACTACGAGCAGTACTTC	CASSEIRLANYEQYF
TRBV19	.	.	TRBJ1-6	TGTGCCAGTAGCCAGGATCCAAATTCACCCCTCCACTTT	CASSQDPNSPLHF
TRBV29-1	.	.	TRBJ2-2	TGCAGCGTTGGGACCCAGGGCGGCGGGGAGCTGTTTTTT	CSVGTQGGGELFF
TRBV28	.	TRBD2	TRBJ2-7	TGTGCCAGCAGTCCTGGGACTAGCGGGTCCTACGAGCAGTACTTC	CASSPGTSGSYEQYF
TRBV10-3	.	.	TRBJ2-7	TGTGCCATCAGTGAGCTTGACAGAGACTACGAGCAGTACTTC	CAISELDRDYEQYF
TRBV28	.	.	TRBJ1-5	TGTGCCAGCAGCCCTTCTGGGTATAGCAATCAGCCCCAGCATTTT	CASSPSGYSNQPQHF
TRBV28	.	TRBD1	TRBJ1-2	TGTGCCAGCAGTCCGGGGACAGGCGGCAGCTACACCTTC	CASSPGTGGSYTF
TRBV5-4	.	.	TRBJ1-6	TGTGCCAGCAGCTTGGACGGGGTTTCACCCCTCCACTTT	CASSLDGVSPLHF
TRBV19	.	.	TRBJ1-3	TGTGCCAGTAGACTCGTCTCTGGAAACACCATATATTTT	CASRLVSGNTIYF
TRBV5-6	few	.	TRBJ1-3	TGTGCCAGCAGCCGAGCAGGGTACGGAAACACCATATATTTT	CASSRAGYGNTIYF
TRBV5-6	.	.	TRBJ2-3	TGTGCCAGCAGCTTGAAGGGTCTTATAACAGATACGCAGTATTTT	CASSLKGLITDTQYF
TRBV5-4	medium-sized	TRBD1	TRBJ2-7	TGTGCCAGCAGCCTCCGGGACAGGGCCAACGAGCAGTACTTC	CASSLRDRANEQYF
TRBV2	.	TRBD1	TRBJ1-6	TGTGCCAGCTTGCCGGACAGGGGCTATAATTCACCCCTCCACTTT	CASLPDRGYNSPLHF
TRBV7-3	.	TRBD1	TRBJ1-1	TGTGCCAGCAGCGACACAGGGGGCAAGAGCAGGGGCACTGAAGCTTTCTTT	CASSDTGGKSRGTEAFF